Presented here are 29 T cell receptor beta chains from one specimen sequenced in a study of T cell responses to AZD1222 COVID-19 vaccine. Profiling relied on immunoSEQ multiplex PCR, and the TCRdb table lists in-frame clones only, not all of them. The sample lists approximately 70,000 clones, 86% occurring once. Sequences were derived from peripheral blood, sampled on day 0 of AZD1222 vaccination. The receptors were gathered from an adult in good health.

The rearrangement links TRBV4-3 to TRBJ2-5, with 7 bases aligning to TRBD1. The CDR3 is 14 residues long. In germline, CDR1 is LGHNA, CDR2 YSLEER. Losses at the gene ends were 0 bases for V and 4 bases for J; bases not matched to a gene: 2. The CDR3 sequence: CASSQDTGVETQYF. CDR3 in DNA: TGCGCCAGCAGCCAAGATACAGGGGTAGAGACCCAGTACTTC.

This sequence joins TRBV10-3 and TRBJ1-2; 8 bases are shared with TRBD1. CDR1 is ENHRY, CDR2 SYGVKD, per germline. V trimming: 4 bases; J trimming: 2 bases; junction bases outside the gene matches: 0. The CDR3 is 13 residues long. The CDR3 region has the DNA TGTGCCATCAGTGGACAGGGGAACTATGGCTACACCTTC. Protein sequence: CAISGQGNYGYTF.

In its sample, this clone was seen a few times. This rearrangement joins TRBV5-4 to TRBJ2-5; 9 nucleotides agree with TRBD2. Germline V gives CDR1 SGHNT, CDR2 YYREEE (reference sequence). With 0 bases clipped from V and 4 bases from J, the junction kept 7 bases outside the gene matches. The CDR3 is 16 amino acids. CDR3 DNA sequence: TGTGCCAGCAGCTTGGAAGGCGGGAGGGCCTTAGAGACCCAGTACTTC. This sequence encodes CASSLEGGRALETQYF.

V is TRBV19 and J is TRBJ1-5, with 7 bases fitting TRBD1. CDR1 and CDR2 from the germline V gene are LNHDA and SQIVND (reference sequence). Unmatched junction bases numbered 3, after V lost 5 bases and J lost 2 bases. The CDR3 is 14 residues long. The CDR3 loop reads CASSETGGNQPQHF. CDR3 DNA: TGTGCCAGTAGTGAAACAGGGGGCAATCAGCCCCAGCATTTT.

The chain couples TRBV5-4 to TRBJ2-1, with 11 bases aligning to TRBD2. V gave up 5 bases and J gave up 3 bases; unmatched junction bases: 4. Germline V lookup: CDR1 SGHNT, CDR2 YYREEE (reference sequence). The CDR3 covers 15 residues. The CDR3 spells CASSPTSGNYNEQFF. CDR3 coding DNA: TGTGCCAGCAGTCCGACTAGCGGGAACTACAATGAGCAGTTCTTC.

This clone showed up just once. This chain uses TRBV15 with TRBJ2-7; TRBD2 is a possible D gene (5 bases). V was clipped by 1 base and J by 4 bases, with 14 bases between them. Germline V gene lookup returns CDR1 LNHNV and CDR2 YYDKDF (reference sequence). The CDR3 loop spans 15 amino acids. The CDR3 sequence: CATSRVMSGEYEQYF. The CDR3 region has the DNA TGTGCCACCAGCAGAGTAATGTCCGGGGAGTACGAGCAGTACTTC.

The chain employs TRBV6-5 and TRBJ1-1; tentative D call: TRBD1 (6 bases). V was trimmed by 6 bases and J by 1 base, leaving 15 bases between them. This CDR3 contains 15 residues. Germline CDR1 reads MNHEY; CDR2 reads SVGAGI. The CDR3 DNA is TGTGCCAGCAGCCTTAGGACAGAGCGGAACACTGAAGCTTTCTTT. It encodes CASSLRTERNTEAFF.

The V gene is TRBV6-1, the J gene TRBJ1-3; no firm D call. There are 15 residues in the CDR3. V lost 0 bases, J lost 3 bases, and 9 bases lay in between. The germline V gene has CDR1 MNHNS and CDR2 SASEGT. CDR3 nucleotide sequence: TGTGCCAGCAGTGAAGCGGATAAGGGTGGAAACACCATATATTTT. Its translation: CASSEADKGGNTIYF.

The gene calls are TRBV11-2 and TRBJ2-3; 8 bases map to TRBD1. This CDR3 is 15 amino acids long. Germline V gives CDR1 SGHAT, CDR2 FQNNGV. V gave up 5 bases and J gave up 1 base; unmatched junction bases: 5. For the CDR3, the DNA is TGTGCCAGCAGCCGGGCGGGACAGGGCACAGATACGCAGTATTTT. This gives the protein CASSRAGQGTDTQYF.

The chain couples TRBV11-3 to TRBJ2-1; possibly TRBD2 for D (5 bases). Germline CDR1 is SGHNT and CDR2 is YENEEA. CDR3 length equals 13 residues. With 3 bases removed from V and 8 bases from J, the gap between germline ends came to 11 bases. In DNA form, the CDR3 reads TGTGCCAGCAGCTTCACTAGTTTCGATGAGCAGTTCTTC. This codes for CASSFTSFDEQFF.

This clone was recorded only once. At one end, the junction sequence differs from germline, possibly due to a read error. The V gene is TRBV6-2 or TRBV6-3, the J gene TRBJ2-7; D is undetermined. From germline, CDR1 is MNHEY and CDR2 SVGEGT. The CDR3 length is 13 residues. The CDR3 loop reads CASSYLNSYEQYF. CDR3 DNA: TGTGCCAGCAGCTACTTAAACTCCTACGAGCAGTACTTC.

This chain links TRBV6-4 with TRBJ2-1; the D gene is possibly TRBD2 (5 bases). With 4 bases removed from V and 7 bases from J, the gap between germline ends came to 17 bases. The CDR3 extends over 15 amino acids. The V gene's germline CDR1 is MRHNA and CDR2 SNTAGT. Here the CDR3 DNA reads TGTGCCAGCAGTGCGTTTTGGGAGACTCGAAATGAGCAGTTCTTC. It codes for CASSAFWETRNEQFF.

The chain employs TRBV4-1 and TRBJ1-5, with D hard to call. This CDR3 region has 13 residues. Germline V lookup: CDR1 MGHRA, CDR2 YSYEKL. V lost 6 bases and J 4 bases, leaving 10 bases between the germline ends. The CDR3 here is CASRKDFNQPQHF. The CDR3, as DNA: TGCGCCAGCAGGAAGGACTTTAATCAGCCCCAGCATTTT.

The CDR3 here is CASTEGWGAEDTIYF. CDR3 coding DNA: TGTGCCAGCACCGAAGGATGGGGGGCAGAGGACACCATATATTTT. The rearrangement joins TRBV6-5 to TRBJ1-3; weak D call: TRBD1 (6 bases). V dropped 7 bases and J dropped 8 bases, with 21 bases sitting between them. This CDR3 has 15 residues. The germline CDR1 and CDR2 sequences are MNHEY and SVGAGI.

The J gene is TRBJ1-3, the V gene TRBV18, with D uncertain. The CDR3 length is 15 residues. Germline V gene sequence: CDR1 KGHSH, CDR2 LQKENI. Between the trimmed V and J ends, which lost 3 bases and 0 bases, there was a span of 9 bases. The CDR3 spells CASSPEALSGNTIYF. Written as DNA, the CDR3 is TGTGCCAGCTCACCGGAGGCTCTCTCTGGAAACACCATATATTTT.

This clone was seen a single time. J is TRBJ2-5 and V is TRBV19, with a weak D call TRBD2 (5 bases). From germline, CDR1 is LNHDA and CDR2 SQIVND (reference sequence). This CDR3 region has 15 residues. Deletions cut 6 bases from V and 2 bases from J, with 16 bases between. The CDR3 loop reads CASSIHWRAQETQYF. CDR3 bases: TGTGCCAGTAGCATTCACTGGCGGGCACAAGAGACCCAGTACTTC. Supplemented by reference TRBV19 and TRBJ2-5, the full variable domain reads DGGITQSPKYLFRKEGQNVTLSCEQNLNHDAMYWYRQDPGQGLRLIYYSQIVNDFQKGDIAEGYSVSREKKESFPLTVTSAQKNPTAFYLCASSIHWRAQETQYFGPGTRLLVL.

V usage is TRBV24-1 and J usage is TRBJ1-2, with 8 bases matching TRBD1. V dropped 4 bases and J dropped 8; count of bases not matched to a gene: 11. The germline V gene has CDR1 KGHDR and CDR2 SFDVKD. The CDR3 is 15 amino acids. In DNA form, the CDR3 reads TGTGCCACCAGTGACCGAAATCAGGGGGCGGAGGGCTACACCTTC. It translates to CATSDRNQGAEGYTF.

V and J are TRBV6-2 or TRBV6-3 and TRBJ2-3; 9 nucleotides line up with TRBD1. Germline V lookup: CDR1 MNHEY, CDR2 SVGEGT. V lost 2 bases and J lost 8; bases outside the gene matches: 11. The CDR3 length is 16 residues. The CDR3 DNA reads as TGTGCCAGCAGTTACCAGTCCCGGGACAGGGAGTCTACGCAGTATTTT. Residues: CASSYQSRDRESTQYF.

The rearrangement links TRBV7-3 to TRBJ1-2; no definite D call. Germline CDR1 is SGHTA and CDR2 is FQGTGA. This CDR3 region has 13 residues. With 5 bases removed from V and 3 bases from J, the gap between germline ends came to 10 bases. CDR3 in amino acids: CASSPRVDYGYTF. The DNA for the CDR3 is TGTGCCAGCAGCCCACGGGTGGACTATGGCTACACCTTC.

For the CDR3, the DNA is TGTGCCTGGAGTTCCGGGACAGCCTACGAGCAGTACTTC. It is translated as CAWSSGTAYEQYF. The chain couples TRBV30 to TRBJ2-7, with TRBD1 matching 7 bases. After removal of 2 bases from V and 2 bases from J, the junction contained 3 bases not matched to a gene. Germline V gives CDR1 GTSNPN, CDR2 SVGIG (reference sequence). CDR3 size: 13 residues.

V is TRBV30 and J is TRBJ1-6; 7 positions agree with TRBD1. This CDR3 is built from 16 residues. Germline values: CDR1 GTSNPN, CDR2 SVGIG (reference sequence). V gave up 3 bases and J gave up 2 bases; unmatched junction bases: 7. The CDR3 sequence is CAWRGQGVPYNSPLHF. The DNA of the CDR3 is TGTGCCTGGAGAGGCCAGGGGGTTCCCTATAATTCACCCCTCCACTTT.

Only a few counts were recorded for this clone. The chain has TRBV30 and TRBJ1-3; D unresolved. Germline V gene lookup returns CDR1 GTSNPN and CDR2 SVGIG (reference sequence). The CDR3 consists of 15 residues. V dropped 4 bases and J dropped 0 bases, with 13 bases sitting between them. DNA for the CDR3: TGTGCCTGGATGACGGATGTAGTCTCTGGAAACACCATATATTTT. Translated: CAWMTDVVSGNTIYF.

The V call is TRBV7-9, the J call TRBJ1-3; TRBD1 might be the D (5 bases). Germline CDR1 reads SEHNR; CDR2 reads FQNEAQ (reference sequence). The length of the CDR3 is 14 residues. V was shortened by 6 bases and J by 4 bases, with 13 bases between the two germline ends. CDR3 protein: CASRNFRAGNTIYF. CDR3 nucleotides: TGTGCCAGCAGAAACTTCAGGGCAGGAAACACCATATATTTT.

The chain joins TRBV7-9 to TRBJ1-1; a weak D match, TRBD1 (5 bases). The CDR3 has 15 amino acids. Per the germline V gene, CDR1 is SEHNR and CDR2 is FQNEAQ (reference sequence). V was cut by 0 bases and J by 3 bases, with 11 bases left in between. CDR3 coding DNA: TGTGCCAGCAGCTTAGCCGGGGCTCGATACACTGAAGCTTTCTTT. Translation gives CASSLAGARYTEAFF.

The gene calls are TRBV7-2 and TRBJ2-7; TRBD2 matches at 7 bases. Unmatched junction bases numbered 12, after V lost 2 bases and J lost 2 bases. The germline CDR1 and CDR2 sequences are SGHTA and FQGNSA. The CDR3 runs to 17 residues. The CDR3 sequence is CASSLRSGNPDTYEQYF. CDR3 coding DNA: TGTGCCAGCAGCTTAAGAAGCGGGAACCCTGACACCTACGAGCAGTACTTC.

This clone was detected once. The genes are TRBV5-4 and TRBJ2-1; 8 bases line up with TRBD2. The germline V gene has CDR1 SGHNT and CDR2 YYREEE (reference sequence). The V segment lost 1 base and the J segment 7 bases; nucleotides outside the gene matches: 7. The CDR3 totals 15 residues. The CDR3 protein is CASSLFGRAGNEQFF. The CDR3 coding sequence is TGTGCCAGCAGCTTGTTCGGGAGGGCCGGGAATGAGCAGTTCTTC.

The J gene is TRBJ2-7, the V gene TRBV2; D is uncertain. The CDR3 spans 11 residues. Germline CDR1 is SNHLY and CDR2 is FYNNEI. Trimming stripped 9 bases from V and 6 bases from J, with 12 bases between. CDR3 sequence reads: CASTGYLEQYF. The DNA of the CDR3 is TGTGCCAGTACCGGGTATCTCGAGCAGTACTTC.

This chain links TRBV30 with TRBJ1-2; tentatively, D is TRBD1 (6 bases). CDR1 is GTSNPN, CDR2 SVGIG, per germline (reference sequence). The germline V and J ends were trimmed by 0 bases and 7 bases, with 9 bases remaining between them. The CDR3 is made up of 12 amino acids. CDR3 in amino acids: CAWSVGGGGYTF. CDR3 DNA sequence: TGTGCCTGGAGTGTGGGGGGCGGTGGCTACACCTTC.

This chain links TRBV28 with TRBJ2-1; 8 bases map to TRBD2. The CDR3 consists of 14 residues. Germline loops: CDR1 MDHEN, CDR2 SYDVKM. V was pared by 7 bases and J by 6 bases, with 8 bases of the junction left unmatched. CDR3 protein: CASTASGGRNEQFF. The DNA of the CDR3 is TGTGCCAGCACCGCGAGCGGGGGCCGCAATGAGCAGTTCTTC.